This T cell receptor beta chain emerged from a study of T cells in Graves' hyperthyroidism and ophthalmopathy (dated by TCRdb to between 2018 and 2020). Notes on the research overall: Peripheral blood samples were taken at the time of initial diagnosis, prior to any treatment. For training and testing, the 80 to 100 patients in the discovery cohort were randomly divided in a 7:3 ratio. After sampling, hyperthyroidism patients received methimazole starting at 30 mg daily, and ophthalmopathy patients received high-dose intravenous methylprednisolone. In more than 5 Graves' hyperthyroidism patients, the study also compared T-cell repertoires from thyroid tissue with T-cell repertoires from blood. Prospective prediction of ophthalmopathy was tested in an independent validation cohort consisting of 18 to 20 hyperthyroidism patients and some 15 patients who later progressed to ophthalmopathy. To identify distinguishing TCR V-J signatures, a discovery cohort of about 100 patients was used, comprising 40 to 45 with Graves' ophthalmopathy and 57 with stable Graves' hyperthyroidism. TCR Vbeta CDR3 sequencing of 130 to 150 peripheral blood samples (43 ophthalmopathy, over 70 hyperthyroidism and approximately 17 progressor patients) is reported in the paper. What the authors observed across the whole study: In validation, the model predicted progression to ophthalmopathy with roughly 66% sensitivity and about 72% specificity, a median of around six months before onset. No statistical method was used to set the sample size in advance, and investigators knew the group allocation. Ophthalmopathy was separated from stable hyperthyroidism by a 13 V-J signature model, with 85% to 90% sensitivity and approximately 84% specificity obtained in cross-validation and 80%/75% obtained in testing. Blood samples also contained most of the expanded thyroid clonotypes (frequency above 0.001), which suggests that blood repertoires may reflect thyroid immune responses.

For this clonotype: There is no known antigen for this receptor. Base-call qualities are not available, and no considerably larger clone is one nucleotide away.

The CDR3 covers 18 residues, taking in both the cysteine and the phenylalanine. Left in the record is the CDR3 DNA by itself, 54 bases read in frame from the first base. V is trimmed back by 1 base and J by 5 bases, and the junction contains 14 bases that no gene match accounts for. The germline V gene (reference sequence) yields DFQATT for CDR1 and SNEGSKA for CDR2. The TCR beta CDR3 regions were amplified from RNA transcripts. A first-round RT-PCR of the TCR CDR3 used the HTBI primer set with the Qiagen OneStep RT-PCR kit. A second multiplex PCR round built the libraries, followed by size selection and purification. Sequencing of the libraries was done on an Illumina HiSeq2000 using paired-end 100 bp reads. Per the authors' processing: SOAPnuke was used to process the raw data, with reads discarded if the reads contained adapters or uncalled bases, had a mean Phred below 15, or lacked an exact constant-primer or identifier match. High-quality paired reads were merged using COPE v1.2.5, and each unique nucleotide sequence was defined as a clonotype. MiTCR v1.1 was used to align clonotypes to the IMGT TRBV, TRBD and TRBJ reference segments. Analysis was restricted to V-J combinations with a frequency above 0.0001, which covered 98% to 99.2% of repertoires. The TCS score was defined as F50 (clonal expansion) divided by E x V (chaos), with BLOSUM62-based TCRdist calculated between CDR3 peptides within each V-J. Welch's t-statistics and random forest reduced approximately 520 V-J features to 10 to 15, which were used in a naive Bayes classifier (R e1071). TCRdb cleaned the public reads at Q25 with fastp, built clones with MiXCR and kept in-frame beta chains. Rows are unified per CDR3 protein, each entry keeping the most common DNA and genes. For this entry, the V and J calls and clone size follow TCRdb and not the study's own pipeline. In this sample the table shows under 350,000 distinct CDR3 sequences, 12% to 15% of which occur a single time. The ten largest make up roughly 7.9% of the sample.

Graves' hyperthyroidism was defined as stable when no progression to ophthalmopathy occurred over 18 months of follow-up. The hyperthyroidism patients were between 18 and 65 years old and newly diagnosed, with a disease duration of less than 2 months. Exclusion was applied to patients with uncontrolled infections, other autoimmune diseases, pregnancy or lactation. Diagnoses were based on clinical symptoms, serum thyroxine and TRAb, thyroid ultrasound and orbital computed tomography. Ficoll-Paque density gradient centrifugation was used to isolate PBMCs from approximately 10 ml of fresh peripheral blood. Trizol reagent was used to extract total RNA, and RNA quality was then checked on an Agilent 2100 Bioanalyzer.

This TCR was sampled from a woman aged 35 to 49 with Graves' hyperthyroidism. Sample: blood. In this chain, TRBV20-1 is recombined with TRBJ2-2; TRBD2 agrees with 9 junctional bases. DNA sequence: TGCAGTGCTAGAGCTGGGGAGCGGGAGGCCCAGGGGACCGGGGAGCTGTTTTTT. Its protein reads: CSARAGEREAQGTGELFF.